A single sample is the source of the 5 T cell receptor beta chains below, sequenced in a study of sequential checkpoint blockade in melanoma. Indicated treatment: randomized to nivolumab then ipilimumab (arm A) or the reverse (arm B). The protocol was immunoSEQ multiplex PCR, while the TCRdb copy is restricted to in-frame clones and leaves out a portion. The sample holds 31,000 or so clones, about 88% seen once. Sequencing was performed on CD8+ T cells sorted from blood (inferred from file names), taken from a patient given nivolumab and ipilimumab in sequence. The receptors come from a human donor with melanoma.

In this sample, this clone turned up once. This sequence joins TRBV28 and TRBJ1-2; weak D call: TRBD1 (5 bases). V dropped 4 bases and J dropped 4 bases, with 10 bases sitting between them. Germline CDR1 and CDR2: MDHEN and SYDVKM. The CDR3 runs 13 residues. As DNA, the CDR3 is TGTGCCAGCAGTTCCTCGGGGGGCTATGGCTACACCTTC. Residues: CASSSSGGYGYTF.

The chain couples TRBV9 to TRBJ2-3; weak D call: TRBD2 (7 bases). Germline assignment: CDR1 SGDLS and CDR2 YYNGEE. Trimming cost V 0 bases and J 5 bases, with 16 bases left between them. This CDR3 region has 16 residues. This CDR3 is CASSVGEGGLIDTQYF. DNA for the CDR3: TGTGCCAGCAGCGTAGGTGAGGGGGGGCTCATAGATACGCAGTATTTT.

The chain couples TRBV30 to TRBJ2-3; unclear D gene. Germline V lookup: CDR1 GTSNPN, CDR2 SVGIG (reference sequence). CDR3 size: 14 residues. V was pared by 4 bases and J by 3 bases, with 14 bases between. The CDR3 is CAWNQVSRTDTQYF. The CDR3 nucleotides read TGTGCCTGGAATCAGGTTTCTCGAACAGATACGCAGTATTTT. Full variable domain (missing parts from reference TRBV30 and TRBJ2-3): SQTIHQWPATLVQPVGSPLSLECTVEGTSNPNLYWYRQAAGRGLQLLFYSVGIGQISSEVPQNLSASRPQDRQFILSSKKLLLSDSGFYLCAWNQVSRTDTQYFGPGTRLTVL.

The chain couples TRBV5-1 to TRBJ2-7; 9 nucleotides agree with TRBD1. The J segment lost 5 bases and the V segment lost 4 bases, leaving 10 bases of the junction unmatched. Looked up from germline, CDR1 is SGHRS and CDR2 is YFSETQ. The CDR3 is 15 residues long. Written as DNA, the CDR3 is TGCGCCAGCAGCCCGACCGGGACAGGGATCGACGAGCAGTACTTC. Translating it yields CASSPTGTGIDEQYF.

The genes are TRBV7-9 and TRBJ2-7, with D possibly matching TRBD2 (7 bases). The germline V and J ends were trimmed by 7 bases and 2 bases, with 15 bases remaining between them. The germline gives CDR1 SEHNR, CDR2 FQNEAQ (reference sequence). The CDR3 runs to 14 residues. The CDR3 spells CASIRGGAPYEQYF. Written as DNA, the CDR3 is TGTGCCAGCATCCGAGGGGGGGCACCCTACGAGCAGTACTTC.